This T cell receptor (beta chain) is drawn from a study of post-analysis software for immune sequencing data. Study results and limitations: Higher frequency in patients than in controls was seen for five TRBV segments, with TRBV5-6, TRBV5-1 and TRBV20-1 among them.

TCR beta cDNA libraries had unique molecular identifiers. Via MiXCR, TCRdb re-called the PCR reads, giving one row per CDR3 protein. The repertoire holds roughly 570,000 distinct CDR3 sequences, with roughly 34% as singletons. CDR1 WSHSY and CDR2 SAAADI come from the germline V gene. The CDR3 has 13 amino acids. Comment on this clonotype: What it recognizes is unknown.

This sequence originates from a girl aged 2-17 years with multiple sclerosis. The chain carries TRBV10-2 and TRBJ2-1; D is ambiguous. The end of the DNA fits TRBJ2-7 better, so the J call may be wrong. Sequences were obtained from blood. The CDR3 here is CASKETEYNEQYF. The CDR3, as DNA: TGCGCCAGCAAGGAGACCGAATACAATGAGCAGTACTTC.